Listed below are T cell receptor beta chains from one sample, sequenced in a study of OX40 agonist ivuxolimab in advanced cancers. Repertoires were generated with immunoSEQ multiplex PCR, while TCRdb's copy carries only in-frame clones and drops some. The sample shows roughly 90,000 clones, around nine tenths of them seen only once. The specimen comprised CD4+ or CD8+ T cells sorted from blood, sampled in a trial of the OX40 agonist ivuxolimab. These receptors originate from an adult with an advanced solid tumor such as melanoma, head and neck, liver or kidney cancer. CDR3s include the opening cysteine and the closing phenylalanine or tryptophan. D genes are given only for firm matches. Only part of the rows carry a size: once, few, many, or a class if the clone is expanded.

size,D,J,V,CDR3,DNA
-,-,TRBJ1-5,TRBV7-2,CASSFSTGLNQPQHF,TGTGCCAGCAGCTTTTCGACAGGACTCAATCAGCCCCAGCATTTT
-,-,TRBJ2-7,TRBV5-6,CASSPRGDSYEQYF,TGTGCCAGCAGCCCGAGGGGGGACTCCTACGAGCAGTACTTC
few,-,TRBJ1-3,TRBV7-9,CASSLTDGNTIYF,TGTGCCAGCAGCTTAACAGATGGAAACACCATATATTTT
once,TRBD1,TRBJ1-5,TRBV28,CASSRRTGRYSNQPQHF,TGTGCCAGCAGTCGACGGACAGGGCGGTATAGCAATCAGCCCCAGCATTTT
once,-,TRBJ2-7,TRBV4-1,CASSQGVAAPFYEQYF,TGCGCCAGCAGCCAAGGCGTAGCGGCACCCTTCTACGAGCAGTACTTC
-,-,TRBJ2-7,TRBV7-3,CASSPLGGRGHEQYF,TGTGCCAGCAGCCCGCTTGGCGGCAGGGGCCACGAGCAGTACTTC
-,-,TRBJ2-3,TRBV29-1,CSVGGPVGVPDTQYF,TGCAGCGTCGGAGGGCCGGTAGGGGTCCCAGATACGCAGTATTTT
-,TRBD1,TRBJ2-2,TRBV7-2,CASSKDRVANTGELFF,TGTGCCAGCAGCAAAGACAGGGTGGCGAACACCGGGGAGCTGTTTTTT
once,-,TRBJ1-1,TRBV7-2,CASSFGDTGRTEAFF,TGTGCCAGCAGCTTTGGGGACACAGGGCGCACTGAAGCTTTCTTT
-,-,TRBJ2-2,TRBV7-9,CASSFDSRTGELFF,TGTGCCAGCAGCTTTGACAGTCGGACCGGGGAGCTGTTTTTT
-,-,TRBJ1-1,TRBV5-4,CASSSGGGRKDTEAFF,TGTGCCAGCAGCTCTGGTGGTGGCAGGAAGGACACTGAAGCTTTCTTT
-,-,TRBJ1-3,TRBV7-2,CASSPRFGGAAGNTIYF,TGTGCCAGCAGCCCCCGATTTGGGGGGGCGGCTGGAAACACCATATATTTT
-,TRBD2,TRBJ2-5,TRBV5-4,CASSLGLAGAETQYF,TGTGCCAGCAGCTTGGGACTAGCGGGGGCTGAGACCCAGTACTTC
-,TRBD1,TRBJ2-7,TRBV19,CASSIGDGQVEQYF,TGTGCCAGTAGTATAGGGGACGGACAGGTCGAGCAGTACTTC
-,-,TRBJ1-5,TRBV15,CATSSTLNQPQHF,TGTGCCACCAGCAGTACATTAAATCAGCCCCAGCATTTT
-,-,TRBJ1-1,TRBV28,CASSLEGRNTEAFF,TGTGCCAGCAGTTTAGAGGGGCGGAACACTGAAGCTTTCTTT